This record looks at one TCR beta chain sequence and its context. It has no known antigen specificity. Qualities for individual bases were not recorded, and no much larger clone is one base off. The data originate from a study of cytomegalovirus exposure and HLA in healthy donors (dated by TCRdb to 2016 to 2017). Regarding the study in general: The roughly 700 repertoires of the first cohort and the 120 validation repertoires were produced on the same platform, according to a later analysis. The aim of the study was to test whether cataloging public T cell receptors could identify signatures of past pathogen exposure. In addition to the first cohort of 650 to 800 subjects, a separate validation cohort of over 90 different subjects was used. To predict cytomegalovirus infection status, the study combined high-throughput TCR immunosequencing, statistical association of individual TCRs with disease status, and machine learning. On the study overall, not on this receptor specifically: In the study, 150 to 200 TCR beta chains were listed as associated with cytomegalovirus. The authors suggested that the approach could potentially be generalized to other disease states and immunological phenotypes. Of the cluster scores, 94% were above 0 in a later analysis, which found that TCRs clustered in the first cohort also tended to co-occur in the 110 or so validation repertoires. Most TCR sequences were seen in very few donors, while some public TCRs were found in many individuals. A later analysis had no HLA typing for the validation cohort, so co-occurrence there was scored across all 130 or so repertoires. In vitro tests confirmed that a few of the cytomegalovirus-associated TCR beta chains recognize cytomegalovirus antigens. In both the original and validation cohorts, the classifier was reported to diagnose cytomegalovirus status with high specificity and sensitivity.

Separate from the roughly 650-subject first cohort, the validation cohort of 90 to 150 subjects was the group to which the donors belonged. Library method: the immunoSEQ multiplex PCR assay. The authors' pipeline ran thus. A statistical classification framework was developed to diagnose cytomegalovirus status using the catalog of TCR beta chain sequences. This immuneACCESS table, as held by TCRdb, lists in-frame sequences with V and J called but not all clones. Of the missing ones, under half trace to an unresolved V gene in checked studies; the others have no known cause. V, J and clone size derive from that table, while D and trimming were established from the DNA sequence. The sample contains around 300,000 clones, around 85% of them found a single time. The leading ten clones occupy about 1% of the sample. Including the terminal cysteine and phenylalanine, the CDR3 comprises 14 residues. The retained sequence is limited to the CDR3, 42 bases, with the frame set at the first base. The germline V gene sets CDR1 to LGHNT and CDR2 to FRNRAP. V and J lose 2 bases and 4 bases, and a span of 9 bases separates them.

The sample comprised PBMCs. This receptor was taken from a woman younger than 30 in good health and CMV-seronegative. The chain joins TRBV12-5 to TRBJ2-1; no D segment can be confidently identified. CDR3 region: CASGLRSGYNEQFF. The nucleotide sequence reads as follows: TGTGCTAGTGGTTTGAGATCCGGTTACAATGAGCAGTTCTTC.